This T cell receptor (beta chain) emerged from a study of CD8+CD57+ T cells in acquired aplastic anemia. Study-wide context: Mean DNA quantity obtained from sorted CD4+ and CD8+ cells was about 3.2 ug. The study, taken as a whole, reports: The CD8+ Simpson's diversity of patients and controls was not significantly different.

CDR1 and CDR2 (germline): SNHLY, FYNNEI. Trimming removed 8 bases at V and 12 bases at J, with 28 bases between. This CDR3 is built from 15 residues. About this clonotype: Its antigen is still unknown.

CDR3 and TCR beta VDJ profiling relied on a genomic DNA template. From the reads, TCRdb called clonotypes with MiXCR, one entry per CDR3 protein. This table holds roughly 250,000 distinct CDR3 sequences, less than 85% found once. CD8+CD57+ cell expansion had been shown by flow cytometry in patients chosen for sequencing. The specimen was sorted CD4+, CD8+, or CD8+CD57+ T cells (not recorded which) from PBMCs. The V call is TRBV2, the J call TRBJ1-1, with a possible D match to TRBD1 (6 bases). This sequence was found in a human donor with aplastic anemia. DNA for the CDR3: TGTGCCAGCGGGGACGGGGGCACAGATACGAAGGATTCTTTCTTT. Translated, it gives CASGDGGTDTKDSFF. Combining the CDR3 with reference TRBV2 and TRBJ1-1 gives the whole variable domain EPEVTQTPSHQVTQMGQEVILRCVPISNHLYFYWYRQILGQKVEFLVSFYNNEISEKSEIFDDQFSVERPDGSNFTLKIRSTKLEDSAMYFCASGDGGTDTKDSFFGQGTRLTVV.